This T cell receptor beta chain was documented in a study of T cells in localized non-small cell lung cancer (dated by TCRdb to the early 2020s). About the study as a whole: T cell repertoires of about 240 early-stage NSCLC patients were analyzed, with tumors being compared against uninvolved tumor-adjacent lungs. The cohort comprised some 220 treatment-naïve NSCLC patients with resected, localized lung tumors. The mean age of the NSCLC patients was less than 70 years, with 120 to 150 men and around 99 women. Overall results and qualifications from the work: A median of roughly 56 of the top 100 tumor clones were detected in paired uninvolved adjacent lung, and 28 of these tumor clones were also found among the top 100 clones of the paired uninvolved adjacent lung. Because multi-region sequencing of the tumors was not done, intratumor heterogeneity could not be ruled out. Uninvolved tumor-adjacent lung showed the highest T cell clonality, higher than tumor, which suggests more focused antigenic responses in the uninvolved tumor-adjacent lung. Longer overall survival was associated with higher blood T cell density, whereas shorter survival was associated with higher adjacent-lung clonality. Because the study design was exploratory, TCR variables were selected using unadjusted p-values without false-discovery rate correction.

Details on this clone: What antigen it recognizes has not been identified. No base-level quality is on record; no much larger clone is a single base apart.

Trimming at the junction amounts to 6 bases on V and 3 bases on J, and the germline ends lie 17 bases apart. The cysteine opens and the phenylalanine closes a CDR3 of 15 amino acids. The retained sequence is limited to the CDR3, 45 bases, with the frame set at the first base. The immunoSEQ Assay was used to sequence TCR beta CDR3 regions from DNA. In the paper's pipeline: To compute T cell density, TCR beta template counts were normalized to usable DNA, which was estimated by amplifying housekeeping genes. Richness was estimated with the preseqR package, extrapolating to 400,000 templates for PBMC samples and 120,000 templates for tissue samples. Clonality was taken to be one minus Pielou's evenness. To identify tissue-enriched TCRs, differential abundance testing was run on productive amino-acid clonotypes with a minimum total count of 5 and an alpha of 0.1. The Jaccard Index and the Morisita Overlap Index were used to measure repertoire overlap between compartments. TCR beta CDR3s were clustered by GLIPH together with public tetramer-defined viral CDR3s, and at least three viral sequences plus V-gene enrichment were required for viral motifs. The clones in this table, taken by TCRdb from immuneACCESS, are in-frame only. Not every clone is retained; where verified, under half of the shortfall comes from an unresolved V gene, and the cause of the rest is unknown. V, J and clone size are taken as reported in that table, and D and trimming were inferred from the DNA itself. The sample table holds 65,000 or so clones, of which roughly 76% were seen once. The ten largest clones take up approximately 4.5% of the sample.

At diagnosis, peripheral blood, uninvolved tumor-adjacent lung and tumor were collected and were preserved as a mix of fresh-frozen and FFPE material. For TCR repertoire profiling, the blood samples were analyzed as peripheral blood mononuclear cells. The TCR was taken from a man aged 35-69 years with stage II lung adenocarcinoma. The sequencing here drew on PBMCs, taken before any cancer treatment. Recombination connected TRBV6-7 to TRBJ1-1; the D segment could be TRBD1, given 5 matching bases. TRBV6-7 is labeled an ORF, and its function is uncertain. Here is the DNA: TGTGCCAGCAGCGACGAGGGGATAAGGGACACTGAAGCTTTCTTT. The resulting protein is CASSDEGIRDTEAFF.